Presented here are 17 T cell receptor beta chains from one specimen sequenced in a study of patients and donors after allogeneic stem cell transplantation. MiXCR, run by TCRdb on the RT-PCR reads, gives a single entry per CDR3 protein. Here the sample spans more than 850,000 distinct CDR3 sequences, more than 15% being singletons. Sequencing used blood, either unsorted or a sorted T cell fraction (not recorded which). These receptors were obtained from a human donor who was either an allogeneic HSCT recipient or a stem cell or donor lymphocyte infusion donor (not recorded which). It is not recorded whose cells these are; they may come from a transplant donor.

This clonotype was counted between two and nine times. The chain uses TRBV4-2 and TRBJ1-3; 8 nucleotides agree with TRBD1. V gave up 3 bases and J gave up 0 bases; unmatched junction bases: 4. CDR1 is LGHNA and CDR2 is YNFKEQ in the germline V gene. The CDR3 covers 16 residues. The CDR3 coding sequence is TGTGCCAGCAGCCAGGACGACAGGGGCTCTGGAAACACCATATATTTT. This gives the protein CASSQDDRGSGNTIYF.

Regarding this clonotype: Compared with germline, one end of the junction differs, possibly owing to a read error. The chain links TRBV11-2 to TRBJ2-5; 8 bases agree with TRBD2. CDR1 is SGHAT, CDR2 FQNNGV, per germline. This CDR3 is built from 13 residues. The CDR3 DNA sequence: TGTGCCAGCAGCTCCCCCACCTCCGGGACTAGACACTTC. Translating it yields CASSSPTSGTRHF.

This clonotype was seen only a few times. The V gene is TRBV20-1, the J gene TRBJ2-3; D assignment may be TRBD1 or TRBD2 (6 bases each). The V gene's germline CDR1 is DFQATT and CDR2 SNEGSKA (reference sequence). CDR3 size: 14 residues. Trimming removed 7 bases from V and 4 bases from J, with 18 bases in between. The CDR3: CSVRGEQGPDTQYF. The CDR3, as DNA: TGCAGTGTAAGGGGGGAGCAAGGGCCAGATACGCAGTATTTT.

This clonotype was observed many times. The chain's CDR3 is CASSLARASGNTGELFF. The CDR3 region has the DNA TGTGCCAGCAGTTTAGCGAGGGCTAGCGGAAACACCGGGGAGCTGTTTTTT. This chain joins TRBV12-3 or TRBV12-4 and TRBJ2-2, with TRBD2 matching over 7 bases. The CDR3 contains 17 residues. Trimming cost V 0 bases and J 2 bases; bases outside gene matches: 6.

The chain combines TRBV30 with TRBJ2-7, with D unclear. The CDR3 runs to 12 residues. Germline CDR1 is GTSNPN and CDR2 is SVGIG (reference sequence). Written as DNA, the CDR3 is TGTGCTCTAAGTAGAGGTACCTACGAGCAGTACTTC. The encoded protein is CALSRGTYEQYF.

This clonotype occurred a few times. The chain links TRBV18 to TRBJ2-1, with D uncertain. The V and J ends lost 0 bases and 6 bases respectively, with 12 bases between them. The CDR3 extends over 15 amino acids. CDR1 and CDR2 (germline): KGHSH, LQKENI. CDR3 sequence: CASSPPNLRGNEQFF. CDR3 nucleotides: TGTGCCAGCTCACCACCGAACCTCAGAGGCAATGAGCAGTTCTTC.

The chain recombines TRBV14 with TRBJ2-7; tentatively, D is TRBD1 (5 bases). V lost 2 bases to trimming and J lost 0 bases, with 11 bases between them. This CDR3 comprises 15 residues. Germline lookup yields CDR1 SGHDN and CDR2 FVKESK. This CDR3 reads CASSQNRLSSYEQYF. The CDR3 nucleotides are TGTGCCAGCAGCCAAAACAGGTTATCCTCCTACGAGCAGTACTTC.

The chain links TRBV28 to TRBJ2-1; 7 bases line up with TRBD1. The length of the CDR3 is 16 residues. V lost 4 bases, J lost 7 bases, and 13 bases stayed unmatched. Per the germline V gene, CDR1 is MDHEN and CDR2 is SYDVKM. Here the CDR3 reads CASSSLRQGVRNEQFF. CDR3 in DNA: TGTGCCAGCAGTTCCCTTCGACAGGGCGTTCGGAATGAGCAGTTCTTC.

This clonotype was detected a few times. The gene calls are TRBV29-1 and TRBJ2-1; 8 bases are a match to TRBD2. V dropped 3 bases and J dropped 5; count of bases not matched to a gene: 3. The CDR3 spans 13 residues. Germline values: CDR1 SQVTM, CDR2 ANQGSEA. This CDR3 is CSVDVSGDNEQFF. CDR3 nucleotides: TGCAGCGTTGATGTTAGCGGGGACAATGAGCAGTTCTTC.

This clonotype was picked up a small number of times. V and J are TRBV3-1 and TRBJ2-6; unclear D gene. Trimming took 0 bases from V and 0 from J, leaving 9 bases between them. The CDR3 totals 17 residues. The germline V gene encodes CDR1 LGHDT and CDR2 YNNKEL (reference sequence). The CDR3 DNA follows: TGTGCCAGCAGCCAAGATATTCAGCCCTCTGGGGCCAACGTCCTGACTTTC. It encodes CASSQDIQPSGANVLTF.

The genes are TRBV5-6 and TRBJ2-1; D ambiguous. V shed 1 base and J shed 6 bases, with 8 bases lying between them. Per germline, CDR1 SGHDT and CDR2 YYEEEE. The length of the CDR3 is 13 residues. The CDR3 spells CASSLPPANEQFF. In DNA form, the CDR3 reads TGTGCCAGCAGCTTGCCCCCTGCCAATGAGCAGTTCTTC.

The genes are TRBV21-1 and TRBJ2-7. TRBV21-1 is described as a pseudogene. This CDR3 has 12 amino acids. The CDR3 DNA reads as TGTGCCAGCAGCTCAAGGGATAGCGAGCAGTACTTC. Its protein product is CASSSRDSEQYF.

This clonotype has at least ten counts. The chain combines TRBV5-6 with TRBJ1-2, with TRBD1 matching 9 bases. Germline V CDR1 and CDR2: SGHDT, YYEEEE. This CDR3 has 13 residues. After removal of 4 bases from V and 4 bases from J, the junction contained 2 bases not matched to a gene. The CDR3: CASSTGGSYGYTF. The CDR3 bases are TGTGCCAGCAGCACAGGGGGCTCCTATGGCTACACCTTC.

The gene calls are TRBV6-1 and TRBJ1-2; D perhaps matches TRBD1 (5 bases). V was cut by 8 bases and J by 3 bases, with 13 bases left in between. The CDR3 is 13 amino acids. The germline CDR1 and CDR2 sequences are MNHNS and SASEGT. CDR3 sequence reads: CASRRGTHYGYTF. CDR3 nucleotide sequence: TGTGCCAGCCGTCGCGGGACTCACTATGGCTACACCTTC.

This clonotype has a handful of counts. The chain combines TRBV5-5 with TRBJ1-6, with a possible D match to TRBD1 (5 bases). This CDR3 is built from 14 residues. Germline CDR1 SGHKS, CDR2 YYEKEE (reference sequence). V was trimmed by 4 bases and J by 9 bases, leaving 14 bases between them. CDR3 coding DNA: TGTGCCAGCAGCGAGGGACGCGGGGGTTCACCCCTCCACTTT. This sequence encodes CASSEGRGGSPLHF.

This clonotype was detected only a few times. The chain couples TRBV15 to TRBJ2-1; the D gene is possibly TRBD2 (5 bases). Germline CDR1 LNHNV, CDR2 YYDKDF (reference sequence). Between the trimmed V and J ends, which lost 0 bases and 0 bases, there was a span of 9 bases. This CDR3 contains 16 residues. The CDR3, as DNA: TGTGCCACCAGCAGAGATCCTAGCCTCTCCTACAATGAGCAGTTCTTC. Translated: CATSRDPSLSYNEQFF.

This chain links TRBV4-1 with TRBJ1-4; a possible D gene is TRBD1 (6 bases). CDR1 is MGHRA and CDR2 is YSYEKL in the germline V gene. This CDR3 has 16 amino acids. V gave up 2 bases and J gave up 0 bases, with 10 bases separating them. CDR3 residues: CASSQPRTATNEKLFF. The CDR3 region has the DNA TGCGCCAGCAGCCAACCCCGGACAGCAACTAATGAAAAACTGTTTTTT.